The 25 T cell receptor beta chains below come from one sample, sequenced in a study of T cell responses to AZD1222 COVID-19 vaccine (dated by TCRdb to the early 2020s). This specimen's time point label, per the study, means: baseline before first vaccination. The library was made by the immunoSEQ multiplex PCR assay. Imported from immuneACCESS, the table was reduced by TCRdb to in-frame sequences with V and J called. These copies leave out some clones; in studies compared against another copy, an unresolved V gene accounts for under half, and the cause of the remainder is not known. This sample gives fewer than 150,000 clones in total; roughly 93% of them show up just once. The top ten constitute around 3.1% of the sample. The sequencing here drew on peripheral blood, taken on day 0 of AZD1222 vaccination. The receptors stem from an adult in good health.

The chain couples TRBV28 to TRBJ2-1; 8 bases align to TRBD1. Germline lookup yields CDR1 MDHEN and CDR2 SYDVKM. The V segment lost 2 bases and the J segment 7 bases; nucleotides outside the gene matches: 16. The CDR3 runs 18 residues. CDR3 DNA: TGTGCCAGCAGTTTAGGTGGGCAGGGGGCGTATTCTTATAATGAGCAGTTCTTC. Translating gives CASSLGGQGAYSYNEQFF.

This chain's CDR3 is CASVSSSYNSPLHF. CDR3 DNA: TGTGCCAGCGTCTCGAGCTCCTATAATTCACCCCTCCACTTT. The chain recombines TRBV6-6 with TRBJ1-6; D remains ambiguous. V lost 8 bases to trimming and J lost 0 bases, with 8 bases between them. The CDR3 has 14 residues. Germline assignment: CDR1 MNHNY and CDR2 SVGAGI (reference sequence).

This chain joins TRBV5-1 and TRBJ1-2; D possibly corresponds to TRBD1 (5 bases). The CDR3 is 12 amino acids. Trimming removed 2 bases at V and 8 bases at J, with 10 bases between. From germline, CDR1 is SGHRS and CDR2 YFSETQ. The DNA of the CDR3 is TGCGCCAGCAGCTTTCAGGGCTTGGGCTACACCTTC. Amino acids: CASSFQGLGYTF.

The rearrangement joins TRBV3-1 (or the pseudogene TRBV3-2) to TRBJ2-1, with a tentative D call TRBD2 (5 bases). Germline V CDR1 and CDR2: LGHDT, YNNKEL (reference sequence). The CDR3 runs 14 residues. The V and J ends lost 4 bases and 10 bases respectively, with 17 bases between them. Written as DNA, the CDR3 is TGTGCCAGCAGCCCCCCGGGTAGCCCTAGCGAGCAGTTCTTC. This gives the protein CASSPPGSPSEQFF.

CDR3 sequence (DNA): TGCGCCAGCAGCCCCCAGACAGGGGTCGGTCAGCCCCAGCATTTT. This gives the protein CASSPQTGVGQPQHF. The V gene is TRBV4-1, the J gene TRBJ1-5, with TRBD1 matching over 8 bases. Per the germline V gene, CDR1 is MGHRA and CDR2 is YSYEKL. With 4 bases clipped from V and 6 bases from J, the junction kept 8 bases outside the gene matches. The CDR3 extends over 15 amino acids.

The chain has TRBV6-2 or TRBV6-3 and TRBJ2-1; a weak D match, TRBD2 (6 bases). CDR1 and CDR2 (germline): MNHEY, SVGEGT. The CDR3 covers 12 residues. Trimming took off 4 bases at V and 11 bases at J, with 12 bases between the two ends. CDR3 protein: CASSSSAGKQFF. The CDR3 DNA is TGTGCCAGCAGTTCCTCCGCGGGGAAGCAGTTCTTC.

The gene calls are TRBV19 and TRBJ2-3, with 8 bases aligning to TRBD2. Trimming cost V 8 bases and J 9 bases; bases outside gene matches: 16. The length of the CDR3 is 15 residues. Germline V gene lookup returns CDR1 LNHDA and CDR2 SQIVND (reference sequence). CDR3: CASGSGEGQVGTQYF. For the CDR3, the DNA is TGTGCCAGTGGTAGCGGGGAGGGCCAAGTAGGGACGCAGTATTTT.

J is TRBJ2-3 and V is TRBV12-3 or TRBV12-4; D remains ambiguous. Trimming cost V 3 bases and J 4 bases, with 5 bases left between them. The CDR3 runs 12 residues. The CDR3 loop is CASSLNSDTQYF. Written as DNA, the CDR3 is TGTGCCAGCAGTTTGAACTCAGATACGCAGTATTTT.

The CDR3 protein is CASSELEGISNQPQHF. For the CDR3, the DNA is TGTGCCAGCAGTGAATTAGAGGGAATCAGCAATCAGCCCCAGCATTTT. The rearrangement joins TRBV6-1 to TRBJ1-5, with no clear D. The CDR3 sequence is 16 residues long. V gave up 2 bases and J gave up 1 base, with 12 bases separating them. Germline CDR1 MNHNS, CDR2 SASEGT.

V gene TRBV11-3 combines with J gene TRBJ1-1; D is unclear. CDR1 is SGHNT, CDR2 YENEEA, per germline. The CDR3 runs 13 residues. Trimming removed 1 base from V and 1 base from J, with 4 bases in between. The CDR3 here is CASSLGSNTEAFF. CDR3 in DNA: TGTGCCAGCAGCTTAGGGTCGAACACTGAAGCTTTCTTT.

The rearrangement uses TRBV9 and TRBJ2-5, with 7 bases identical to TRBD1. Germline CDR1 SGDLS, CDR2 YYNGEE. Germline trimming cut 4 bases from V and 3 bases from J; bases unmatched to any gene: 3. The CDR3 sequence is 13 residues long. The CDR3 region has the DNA TGTGCCAGCAGCCAGGGACAGAAAGAGACCCAGTACTTC. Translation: CASSQGQKETQYF.

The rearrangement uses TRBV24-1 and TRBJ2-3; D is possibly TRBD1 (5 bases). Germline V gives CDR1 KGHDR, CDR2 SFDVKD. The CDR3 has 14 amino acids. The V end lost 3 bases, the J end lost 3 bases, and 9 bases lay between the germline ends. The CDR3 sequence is CATSDQGRTDTQYF. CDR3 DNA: TGTGCCACCAGTGATCAGGGTAGGACAGATACGCAGTATTTT.

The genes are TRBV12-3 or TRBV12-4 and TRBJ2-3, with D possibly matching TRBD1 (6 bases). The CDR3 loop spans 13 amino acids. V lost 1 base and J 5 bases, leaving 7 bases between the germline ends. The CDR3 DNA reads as TGTGCCAGCAGTTTAGACAGGGTAGATACGCAGTATTTT. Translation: CASSLDRVDTQYF.

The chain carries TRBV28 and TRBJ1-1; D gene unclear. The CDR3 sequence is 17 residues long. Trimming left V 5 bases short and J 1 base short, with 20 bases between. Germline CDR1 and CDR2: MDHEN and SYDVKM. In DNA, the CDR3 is TGTGCCAGCAGTCCTAATGGAGACCCCGACCCGAACACTGAAGCTTTCTTT. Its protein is CASSPNGDPDPNTEAFF.

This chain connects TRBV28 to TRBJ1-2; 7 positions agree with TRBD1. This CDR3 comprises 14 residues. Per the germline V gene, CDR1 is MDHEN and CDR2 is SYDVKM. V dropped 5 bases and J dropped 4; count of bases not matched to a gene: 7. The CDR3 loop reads CASSKNRGSYGYTF. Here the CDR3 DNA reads TGTGCCAGCAGTAAAAACAGGGGCTCCTATGGCTACACCTTC.

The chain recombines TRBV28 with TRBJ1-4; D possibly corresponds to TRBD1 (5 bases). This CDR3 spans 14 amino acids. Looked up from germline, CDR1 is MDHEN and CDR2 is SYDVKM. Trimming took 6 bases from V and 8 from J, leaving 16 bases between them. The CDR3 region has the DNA TGTGCCAGCAGGCTGGGACGTGCGCGAGAAAAACTGTTTTTT. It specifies CASRLGRAREKLFF.

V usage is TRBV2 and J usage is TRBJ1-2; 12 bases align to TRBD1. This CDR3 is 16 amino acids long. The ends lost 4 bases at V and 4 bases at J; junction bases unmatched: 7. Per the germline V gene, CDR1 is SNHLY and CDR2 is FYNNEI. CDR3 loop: CASSGTGTGGAYGYTF. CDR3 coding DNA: TGTGCCAGCAGTGGAACCGGGACAGGGGGCGCCTATGGCTACACCTTC.

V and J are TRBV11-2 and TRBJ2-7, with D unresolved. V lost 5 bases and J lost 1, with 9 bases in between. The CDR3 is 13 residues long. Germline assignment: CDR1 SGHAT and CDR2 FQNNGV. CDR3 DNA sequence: TGTGCCAGCAGCCTCGGACGGTCCTACGAGCAGTACTTC. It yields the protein CASSLGRSYEQYF.

The chain's CDR3 is CASSQDPDSGANVLTF. CDR3 nucleotide sequence: TGCGCCAGCAGCCAAGATCCAGACTCTGGGGCCAACGTCCTGACTTTC. The chain couples TRBV4-3 to TRBJ2-6; D is undetermined. Germline V gene sequence: CDR1 LGHNA, CDR2 YSLEER. Trimming shortened V by 0 bases and J by 0 bases, and 6 bases separated the two germline ends. This CDR3 has 16 amino acids.

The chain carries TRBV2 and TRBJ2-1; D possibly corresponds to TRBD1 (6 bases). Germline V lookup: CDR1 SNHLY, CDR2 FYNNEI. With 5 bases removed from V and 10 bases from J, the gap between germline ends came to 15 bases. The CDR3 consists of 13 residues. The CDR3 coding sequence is TGTGCCAGCAGTATATACAGGGTCCGAGAGCAGTTCTTC. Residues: CASSIYRVREQFF.

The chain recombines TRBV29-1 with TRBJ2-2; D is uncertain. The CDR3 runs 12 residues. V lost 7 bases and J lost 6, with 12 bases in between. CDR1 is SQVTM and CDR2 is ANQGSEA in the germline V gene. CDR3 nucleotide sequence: TGCAGCGCTCGTGACCCGCCCGGGGAGCTGTTTTTT. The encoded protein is CSARDPPGELFF.

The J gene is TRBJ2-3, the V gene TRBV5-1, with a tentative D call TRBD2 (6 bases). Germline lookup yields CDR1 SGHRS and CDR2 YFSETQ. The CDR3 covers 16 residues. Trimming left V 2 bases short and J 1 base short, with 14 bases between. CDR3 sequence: CASSLGGTLGTDTQYF. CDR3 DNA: TGCGCCAGCAGCTTAGGCGGGACCCTTGGCACAGATACGCAGTATTTT.

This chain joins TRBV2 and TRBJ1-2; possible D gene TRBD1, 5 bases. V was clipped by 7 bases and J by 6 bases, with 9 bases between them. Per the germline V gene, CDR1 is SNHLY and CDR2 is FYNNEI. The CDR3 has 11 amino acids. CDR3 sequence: CASNGGDGYTF. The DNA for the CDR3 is TGTGCCAGCAATGGAGGGGATGGCTACACCTTC.

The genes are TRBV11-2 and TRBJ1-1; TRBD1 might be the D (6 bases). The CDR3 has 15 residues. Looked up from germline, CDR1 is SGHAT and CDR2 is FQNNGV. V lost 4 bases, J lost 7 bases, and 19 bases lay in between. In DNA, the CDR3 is TGTGCCAGCAGCTCCGAATGGACAGAGAGGGGTGAAGCTTTCTTT. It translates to CASSSEWTERGEAFF.

Here the CDR3 reads CASSLSLGTEYNEQFF. The CDR3 nucleotides read TGTGCCAGCAGTTTGTCACTCGGGACAGAGTACAATGAGCAGTTCTTC. The chain combines TRBV28 with TRBJ2-1, with 7 bases lining up with TRBD1. The CDR3 sequence is 16 residues long. Unmatched junction bases numbered 9, after V lost 3 bases and J lost 4 bases. CDR1 and CDR2 (germline): MDHEN, SYDVKM.